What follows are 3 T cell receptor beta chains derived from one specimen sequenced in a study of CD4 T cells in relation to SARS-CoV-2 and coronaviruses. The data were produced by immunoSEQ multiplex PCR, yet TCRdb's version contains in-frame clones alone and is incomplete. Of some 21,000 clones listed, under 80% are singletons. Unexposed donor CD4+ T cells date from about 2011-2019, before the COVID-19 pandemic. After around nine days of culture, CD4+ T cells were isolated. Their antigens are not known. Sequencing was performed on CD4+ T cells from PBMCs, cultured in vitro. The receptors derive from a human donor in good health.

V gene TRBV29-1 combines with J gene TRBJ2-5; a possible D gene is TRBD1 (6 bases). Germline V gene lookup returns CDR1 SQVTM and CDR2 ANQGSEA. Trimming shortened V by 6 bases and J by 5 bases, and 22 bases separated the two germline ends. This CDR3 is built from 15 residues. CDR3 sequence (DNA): TGCAGCGTCGCACGGGCTCTGACAGGAGCCGAGACCCAGTACTTC. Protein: CSVARALTGAETQYF.

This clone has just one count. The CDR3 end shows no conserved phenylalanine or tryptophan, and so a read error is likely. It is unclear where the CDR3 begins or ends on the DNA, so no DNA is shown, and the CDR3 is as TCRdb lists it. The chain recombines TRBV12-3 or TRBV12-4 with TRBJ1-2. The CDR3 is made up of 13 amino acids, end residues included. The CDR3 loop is CAYLPGLRRAMRA.

The chain's CDR3 is CATSGKNYNEQFF. CDR3 nucleotide sequence: TGTGCCACCAGTGGAAAGAACTACAATGAGCAGTTCTTC. V usage is TRBV24-1 and J usage is TRBJ2-1; the D is unclear. The CDR3 spans 13 residues. V was trimmed by 5 bases and J by 3 bases, leaving 7 bases between them. CDR1 and CDR2 from the germline V gene are KGHDR and SFDVKD.